The TCR beta chain under discussion was sequenced for a study of blood T cell repertoires in COVID-19. Assay used: immunoSEQ multiplex PCR; TCRdb lists only in-frame clones, some missing. This table has over 45,000 clones, more than 70% appearing once. The CDR3 has 12 residues. Germline CDR1 reads MGHDK; CDR2 reads SYGVNS. Trimming left V 3 bases short and J 12 bases short, with 12 bases between. Material: peripheral blood. The receptor was derived from a woman of 80 years or more with acute or convalescent COVID-19. The genes are TRBV25-1 and TRBJ1-3; D ambiguous. DNA for the CDR3: TGTGCCAGCAGTGATCCCCTGCAGTTCATATATTTT. Translated, it gives CASSDPLQFIYF.